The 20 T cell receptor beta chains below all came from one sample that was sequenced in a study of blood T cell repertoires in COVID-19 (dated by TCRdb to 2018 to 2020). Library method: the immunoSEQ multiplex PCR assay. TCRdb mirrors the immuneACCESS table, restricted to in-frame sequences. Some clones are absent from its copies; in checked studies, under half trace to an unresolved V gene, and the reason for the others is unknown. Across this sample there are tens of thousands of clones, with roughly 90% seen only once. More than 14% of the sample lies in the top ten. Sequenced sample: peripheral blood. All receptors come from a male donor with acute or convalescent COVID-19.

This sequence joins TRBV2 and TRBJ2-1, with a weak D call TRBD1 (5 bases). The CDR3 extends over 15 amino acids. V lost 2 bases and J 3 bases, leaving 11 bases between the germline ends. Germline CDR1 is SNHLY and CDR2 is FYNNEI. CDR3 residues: CASSESQGSYNEQFF. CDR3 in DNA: TGTGCCAGCAGTGAAAGCCAGGGTAGCTACAATGAGCAGTTCTTC.

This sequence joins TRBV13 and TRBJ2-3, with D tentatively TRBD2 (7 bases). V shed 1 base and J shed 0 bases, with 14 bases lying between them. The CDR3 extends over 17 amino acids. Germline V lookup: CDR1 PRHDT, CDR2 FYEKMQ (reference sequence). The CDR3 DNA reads TGTGCCAGCAGCTTAGTTCGTGGGGGGGCAAGCACAGATACGCAGTATTTT. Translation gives CASSLVRGGASTDTQYF.

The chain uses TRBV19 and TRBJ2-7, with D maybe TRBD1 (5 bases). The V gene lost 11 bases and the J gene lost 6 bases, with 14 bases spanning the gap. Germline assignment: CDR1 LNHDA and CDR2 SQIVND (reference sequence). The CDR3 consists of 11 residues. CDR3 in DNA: TGTGCCTCTCGGCAGGGTGGCGAGCAGTACTTC. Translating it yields CASRQGGEQYF.

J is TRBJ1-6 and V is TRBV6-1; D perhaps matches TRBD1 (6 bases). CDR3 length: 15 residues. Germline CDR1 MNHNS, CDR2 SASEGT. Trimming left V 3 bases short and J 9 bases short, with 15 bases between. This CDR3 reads CASSDLLGGGSPLHF. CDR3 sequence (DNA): TGTGCCAGCAGTGACCTCCTAGGGGGTGGTTCACCCCTCCACTTT.

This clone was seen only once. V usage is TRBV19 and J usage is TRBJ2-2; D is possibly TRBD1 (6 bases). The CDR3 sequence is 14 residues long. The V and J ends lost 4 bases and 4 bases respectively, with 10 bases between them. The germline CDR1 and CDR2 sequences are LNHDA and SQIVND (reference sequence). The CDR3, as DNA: TGTGCCAGTAGTACCACAGGGCGCACCGGGGAGCTGTTTTTT. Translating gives CASSTTGRTGELFF.

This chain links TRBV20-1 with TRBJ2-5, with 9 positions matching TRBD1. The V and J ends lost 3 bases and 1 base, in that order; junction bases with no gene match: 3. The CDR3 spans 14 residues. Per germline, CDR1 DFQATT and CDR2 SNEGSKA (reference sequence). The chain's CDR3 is CSASGDRAQETQYF. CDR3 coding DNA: TGCAGTGCTAGTGGGGACAGGGCCCAAGAGACCCAGTACTTC.

CDR3 coding DNA: TGTGCCAGCAGCCCCCTACGGGGGGCTAGCACAGATACGCAGTATTTT. Translation: CASSPLRGASTDTQYF. The chain carries TRBV5-6 and TRBJ2-3, with D tentatively TRBD2 (7 bases). V lost 4 bases and J 0 bases, leaving 15 bases between the germline ends. The CDR3 contains 16 residues. CDR1 and CDR2 (germline): SGHDT, YYEEEE.

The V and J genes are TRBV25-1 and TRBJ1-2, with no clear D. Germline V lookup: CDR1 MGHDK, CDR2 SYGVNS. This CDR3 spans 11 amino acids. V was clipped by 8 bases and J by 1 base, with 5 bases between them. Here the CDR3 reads CASLYNYGYTF. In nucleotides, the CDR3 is TGTGCCAGCCTCTATAACTATGGCTACACCTTC.

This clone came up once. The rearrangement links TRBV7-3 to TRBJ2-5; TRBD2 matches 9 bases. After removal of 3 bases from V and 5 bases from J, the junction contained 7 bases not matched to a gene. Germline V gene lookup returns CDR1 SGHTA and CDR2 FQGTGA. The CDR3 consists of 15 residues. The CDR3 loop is CASSFVAGGHETQYF. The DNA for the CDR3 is TGTGCCAGCAGCTTTGTGGCGGGGGGGCACGAGACCCAGTACTTC.

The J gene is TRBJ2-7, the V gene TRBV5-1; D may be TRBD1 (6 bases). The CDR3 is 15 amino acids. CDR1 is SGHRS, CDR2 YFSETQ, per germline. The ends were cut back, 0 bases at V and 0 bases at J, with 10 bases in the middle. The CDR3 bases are TGCGCCAGCAGCTTGGGCGGACAGAGCTCCTACGAGCAGTACTTC. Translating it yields CASSLGGQSSYEQYF.

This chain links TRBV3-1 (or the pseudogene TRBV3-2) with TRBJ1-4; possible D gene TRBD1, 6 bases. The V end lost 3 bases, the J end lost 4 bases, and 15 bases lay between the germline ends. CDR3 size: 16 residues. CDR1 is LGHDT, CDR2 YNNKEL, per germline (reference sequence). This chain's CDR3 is CASSQATGMVNEKLFF. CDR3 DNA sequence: TGTGCCAGCAGCCAGGCTACAGGGATGGTTAATGAAAAACTGTTTTTT.

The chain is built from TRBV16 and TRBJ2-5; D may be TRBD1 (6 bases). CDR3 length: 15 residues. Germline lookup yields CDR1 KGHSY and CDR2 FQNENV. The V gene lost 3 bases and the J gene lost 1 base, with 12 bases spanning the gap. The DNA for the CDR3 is TGTGCCAGCAGCCAGCGGAGACAGGCCCAAGAGACCCAGTACTTC. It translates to CASSQRRQAQETQYF.

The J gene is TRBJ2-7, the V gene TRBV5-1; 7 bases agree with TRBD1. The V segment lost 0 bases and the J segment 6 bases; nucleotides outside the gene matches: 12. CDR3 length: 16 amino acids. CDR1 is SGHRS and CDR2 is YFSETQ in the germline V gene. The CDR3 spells CASSLGTGTDKGEQYF. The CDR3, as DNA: TGCGCCAGCAGCTTGGGGACCGGGACAGATAAGGGCGAGCAGTACTTC.

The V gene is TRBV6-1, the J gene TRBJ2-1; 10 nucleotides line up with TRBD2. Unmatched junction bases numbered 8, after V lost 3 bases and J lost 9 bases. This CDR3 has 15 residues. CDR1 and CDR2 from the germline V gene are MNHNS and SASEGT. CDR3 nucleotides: TGTGCCAGCAGTGACGTAGCGGGGGGCCAGATTGAGCAGTTCTTC. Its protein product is CASSDVAGGQIEQFF.

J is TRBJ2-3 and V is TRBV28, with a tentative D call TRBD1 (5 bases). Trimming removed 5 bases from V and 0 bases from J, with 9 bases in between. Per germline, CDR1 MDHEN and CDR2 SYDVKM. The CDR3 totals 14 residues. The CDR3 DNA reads TGTGCCAGCAGTGTGACAGCTAGCACAGATACGCAGTATTTT. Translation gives CASSVTASTDTQYF.

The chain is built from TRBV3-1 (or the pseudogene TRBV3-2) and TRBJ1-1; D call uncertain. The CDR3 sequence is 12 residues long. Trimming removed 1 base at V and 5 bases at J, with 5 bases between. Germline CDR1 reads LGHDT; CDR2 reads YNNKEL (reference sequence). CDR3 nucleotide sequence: TGTGCCAGCAGCCAAGGCGGTACTGAAGCTTTCTTT. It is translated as CASSQGGTEAFF.

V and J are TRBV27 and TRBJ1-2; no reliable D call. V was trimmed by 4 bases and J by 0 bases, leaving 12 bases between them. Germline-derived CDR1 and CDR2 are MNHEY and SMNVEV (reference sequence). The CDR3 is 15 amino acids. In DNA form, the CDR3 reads TGTGCCAGCAGTTCCTCGCGGGTTACTAACTATGGCTACACCTTC. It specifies CASSSSRVTNYGYTF.

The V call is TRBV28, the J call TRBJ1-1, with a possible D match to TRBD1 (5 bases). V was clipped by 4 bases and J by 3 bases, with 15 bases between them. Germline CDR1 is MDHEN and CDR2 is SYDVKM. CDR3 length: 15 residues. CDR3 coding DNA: TGTGCCAGCAGTTCCCCTCATAGGGGTGACACTGAAGCTTTCTTT. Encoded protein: CASSSPHRGDTEAFF.

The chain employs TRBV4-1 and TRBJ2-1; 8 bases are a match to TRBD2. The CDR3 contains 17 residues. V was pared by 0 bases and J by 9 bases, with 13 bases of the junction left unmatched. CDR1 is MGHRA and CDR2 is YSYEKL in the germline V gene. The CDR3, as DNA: TGCGCCAGCAGCCAAGATTCACCGGGACTAGTTCTTAGTGAGCAGTTCTTC. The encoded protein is CASSQDSPGLVLSEQFF.

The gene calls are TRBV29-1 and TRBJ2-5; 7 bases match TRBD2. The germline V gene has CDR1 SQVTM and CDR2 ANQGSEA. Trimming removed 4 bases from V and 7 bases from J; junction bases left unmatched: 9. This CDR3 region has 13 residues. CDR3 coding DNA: TGCAGCGTTGTAAACAGCGGGGCGGGGACCCAGTACTTC. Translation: CSVVNSGAGTQYF.